Listed below are T cell receptor beta chains from one sample, sequenced in a study of blood T cell repertoires in COVID-19. Profiling relied on immunoSEQ multiplex PCR, and the TCRdb table lists in-frame clones only, not all of them. This repertoire shows about 30,000 clones, roughly 94% found once; its top ten account for roughly 4%. The sequencing input was peripheral blood. The receptor source for this set is a human donor with active COVID-19. The donor label of this sample is uncertain. Each CDR3 is given with its conserved first and last residue. D genes are given only for firm matches. Clone size is shown for a subset of rows, as once, few, many or a class of expanded clone.

len | j_gene | v_gene | abundance | d_gene | CDR3aa | CDR3nt
19 | TRBJ2-1 | TRBV9 | NA | TRBD1 | CASSGDSGRATRNYNEQFF | TGTGCCAGCAGCGGGGACAGTGGTCGGGCCACCAGAAACTACAATGAGCAGTTCTTC
15 | TRBJ2-3 | TRBV30 | NA | TRBD2 | CAWSVTSGIPYTQYF | TGTGCCTGGAGTGTAACTAGCGGAATACCCTATACGCAGTATTTT
19 | TRBJ2-5 | TRBV27 | NA | TRBD1 | CASSLGPWRQGASQETQYF | TGTGCCAGCAGTTTGGGCCCATGGCGGCAGGGGGCTTCCCAAGAGACCCAGTACTTC
14 | TRBJ1-3 | TRBV28 | NA | NA | CASSVDSPGNTIYF | TGTGCCAGCAGTGTAGACAGTCCTGGAAACACCATATATTTT
10 | TRBJ2-7 | TRBV6-5 | NA | NA | CASRGYEQYF | TGTGCCAGTCGGGGGTACGAGCAGTACTTC
14 | TRBJ1-2 | TRBV6-5 | few | NA | CASMLTGFGRGYTF | TGTGCCAGCATGCTCACAGGGTTCGGGAGGGGCTACACCTTC
14 | TRBJ2-7 | TRBV5-3 | NA | TRBD2 | CARSLDSGVYEQYF | TGTGCCAGAAGCTTGGATAGCGGGGTCTACGAGCAGTACTTC
15 | TRBJ2-1 | TRBV6-6 | NA | NA | CASSPGAQLSNEQFF | TGTGCCAGCAGTCCCGGAGCCCAGTTGAGCAATGAGCAGTTCTTC
14 | TRBJ2-1 | TRBV2 | once | NA | CASSDRIQGNEQFF | TGTGCCAGCAGTGATAGAATACAGGGAAATGAGCAGTTCTTC
14 | TRBJ1-2 | TRBV10-2 | once | NA | CASTFGGRDYGYTF | TGCGCCAGCACCTTCGGTGGCCGGGACTATGGCTACACCTTC
15 | TRBJ2-7 | TRBV20-1 | NA | NA | CSASDPDLDSYEQYF | TGCAGTGCTAGTGACCCGGACTTGGACTCCTACGAGCAGTACTTC
15 | TRBJ2-3 | TRBV18 | NA | TRBD2 | CASSAGGGRPDTQYF | TGTGCCAGCTCTGCGGGGGGCGGCCGCCCGGATACGCAGTATTTT
17 | TRBJ2-5 | TRBV18 | NA | TRBD2 | CASSPRVRSGGQETQYF | TGTGCCAGCTCACCTCGCGTACGTAGCGGGGGACAAGAGACCCAGTACTTC
16 | TRBJ1-4 | TRBV5-1 | NA | TRBD1 | CASSLDHETGGRKLFF | TGCGCCAGCAGCTTGGACCATGAGACAGGGGGCAGGAAACTGTTTTTT
18 | TRBJ2-5 | TRBV11-2 | NA | TRBD2 | CASSAGTSGLTPQETQYF | TGTGCCAGCAGCGCCGGTACTAGCGGCCTGACCCCCCAAGAGACCCAGTACTTC
18 | TRBJ2-3 | TRBV4-1 | NA | TRBD1 | CASSQEGQGTRVRDTQYF | TGCGCCAGCAGCCAAGAGGGACAGGGGACTAGAGTTCGGGATACGCAGTATTTT
15 | TRBJ2-4 | TRBV11-2 | NA | TRBD2 | CASSTRLAGKNIQYF | TGTGCCAGCAGCACCAGACTAGCGGGTAAAAACATTCAGTACTTC
15 | TRBJ2-3 | TRBV5-1 | NA | TRBD2 | CASSVSGRGTDTQYF | TGCGCCAGCAGCGTTAGCGGGAGGGGAACAGATACGCAGTATTTT
15 | TRBJ2-5 | TRBV19 | NA | NA | CASSIGTFKQETQYF | TGTGCCAGTAGTATAGGAACTTTTAAACAAGAGACCCAGTACTTC
15 | TRBJ2-2 | TRBV7-9 | NA | NA | CASSLADRNTGELFF | TGTGCCAGCAGCTTAGCGGACAGGAACACCGGGGAGCTGTTTTTT
13 | TRBJ1-1 | TRBV12-3/TRBV12-4 | NA | NA | CASRGQRGAEAFF | TGTGCCAGCAGGGGACAACGGGGGGCTGAAGCTTTCTTT
14 | TRBJ2-3 | TRBV11-3 | NA | NA | CASSFAQGTDTQYF | TGTGCCAGCAGCTTTGCCCAGGGAACAGATACGCAGTATTTT
13 | TRBJ1-2 | TRBV30 | few | NA | CAWGRDRPFGYTF | TGTGCCTGGGGACGCGACAGACCGTTTGGCTACACCTTC
16 | TRBJ2-4 | TRBV5-6 | NA | TRBD1 | CASSLGGQGSENIQYF | TGTGCCAGCAGCTTGGGGGGACAGGGTTCGGAAAACATTCAGTACTTC